Below, 17 T cell receptor beta chains from the same sample are listed, as sequenced in a study of beta chain features in type 1 diabetes. Expressed TCRB transcripts were sequenced because the isolated RNA had all been reverse transcribed beforehand. Measured with immunoSEQ multiplex PCR; TCRdb has only the in-frame clones, and not every one. Seen here are 350,000 to 450,000 clones, about 15% observed once, and the top ten hold around 0.02%. What was sequenced was naive CD4+ T cells from blood. These receptors came from a woman under 30 in good health.

With respect to this clone: The same CDR3 arises from other DNA sequences in this sample as well. The CDR3, as DNA: TGCGCCAGCAGCTTTCCCGGGGAGACCCAGTACTTC. Translating gives CASSFPGETQYF. V is TRBV5-1 and J is TRBJ2-5; D remains unclear. In germline, CDR1 is SGHRS, CDR2 YFSETQ. The CDR3 sequence is 12 residues long. Trimming shortened V by 2 bases and J by 5 bases, and 7 bases separated the two germline ends. Full variable domain (remainder filled in from reference TRBV5-1 and TRBJ2-5): KAGVTQTPRYLIKTRGQQVTLSCSPISGHRSVSWYQQTPGQGLQFLFEYFSETQRNKGNFPGRFSGRQFSNSRSEMNVSTLELGDSALYLCASSFPGETQYFGPGTRLLVL.

This clone has a handful of counts. The J gene is TRBJ2-4, the V gene TRBV9, with TRBD1 identical over 7 bases. The CDR3 is 16 amino acids. J lost 5 bases, V lost 0 bases, and 8 bases had no gene match. Germline V gene lookup returns CDR1 SGDLS and CDR2 YYNGEE. CDR3 loop: CASSVGPRGLENIQYF. DNA of the CDR3: TGTGCCAGCAGCGTAGGGCCAAGGGGGCTCGAAAACATTCAGTACTTC.

The gene calls are TRBV7-3 and TRBJ2-7; possibly TRBD2 for D (6 bases). The CDR3 totals 15 residues. Trimming removed 0 bases from V and 3 bases from J, with 12 bases in between. The germline V gene has CDR1 SGHTA and CDR2 FQGTGA. This chain's CDR3 is CASSLTPGASYEQYF. CDR3 coding DNA: TGTGCCAGCAGCTTAACGCCGGGAGCGAGCTACGAGCAGTACTTC.

This chain joins TRBV18 and TRBJ2-7, with TRBD2 matching 11 bases. Germline V gene sequence: CDR1 KGHSH, CDR2 LQKENI. Trimming took 3 bases from V and 2 from J; bases not matched to a gene: 3. The CDR3 spans 15 residues. For the CDR3, the DNA is TGTGCCAGCTCACCGCAGACTAGCGGGGCCTACGAGCAGTACTTC. Its translation is CASSPQTSGAYEQYF.

The chain employs TRBV15 and TRBJ2-7; TRBD1 matches 7 bases. J gave up 2 bases and V 1 base, and 5 bases lay outside the gene matches. Germline CDR1 is LNHNV and CDR2 is YYDKDF (reference sequence). CDR3 length equals 15 residues. The CDR3 sequence: CATSRAAGGPYEQYF. CDR3 coding DNA: TGTGCCACCAGCAGAGCCGCAGGGGGTCCCTACGAGCAGTACTTC.

The table lists this clone with a few counts. The chain combines TRBV30 with TRBJ2-1, with D possibly matching TRBD1 (6 bases). V shed 6 bases and J shed 0 bases, with 15 bases lying between them. This CDR3 is built from 15 residues. CDR1 and CDR2 from the germline V gene are GTSNPN and SVGIG (reference sequence). The CDR3 reads CACRRQAISYNEQFF. The CDR3 bases are TGTGCCTGCCGTCGACAGGCTATCTCCTACAATGAGCAGTTCTTC.

V usage is TRBV5-1 and J usage is TRBJ2-7, with 9 nucleotides matching TRBD1. The germline gives CDR1 SGHRS, CDR2 YFSETQ. V lost 4 bases to trimming and J lost 0 bases; unmatched junction nucleotides: 5. The CDR3 runs to 15 residues. As DNA, the CDR3 is TGCGCCAGCAGCGGCGGGACAGGGAGCTCCTACGAGCAGTACTTC. This codes for CASSGGTGSSYEQYF.

The rearrangement joins TRBV4-3 to TRBJ2-1, with 9 bases fitting TRBD2. The V gene end was trimmed by 0 bases and the J gene end by 4 bases; junction bases not matched to a gene: 10. The germline CDR1 and CDR2 sequences are LGHNA and YSLEER. The CDR3 has 18 amino acids. DNA for the CDR3: TGCGCCAGCAGCCAAGATGTTCCCCGACTAGCGGAATACAATGAGCAGTTCTTC. This sequence encodes CASSQDVPRLAEYNEQFF.

There are a few counts of this clone. The chain links TRBV19 to TRBJ2-5; the D gene is possibly TRBD2 (5 bases). The CDR3 is made up of 14 amino acids. V was clipped by 5 bases and J by 7 bases, with 17 bases between them. Germline-derived CDR1 and CDR2 are LNHDA and SQIVND (reference sequence). CDR3 amino acids: CASSSSGSTGTQYF. In DNA form, the CDR3 reads TGTGCCAGTAGTTCGTCGGGATCTACGGGGACCCAGTACTTC.

V is TRBV15 and J is TRBJ2-3; D remains ambiguous. The germline gives CDR1 LNHNV, CDR2 YYDKDF (reference sequence). This CDR3 contains 14 residues. With 5 bases removed from V and 3 bases from J, the gap between germline ends came to 12 bases. CDR3 residues: CATSLSELTDTQYF. In DNA form, the CDR3 reads TGTGCCACCAGCTTATCGGAGTTAACAGATACGCAGTATTTT.

This clone occurred a few times. The chain employs TRBV15 and TRBJ2-3; a weak D match, TRBD1 (6 bases). This CDR3 region has 16 residues. The germline V gene encodes CDR1 LNHNV and CDR2 YYDKDF (reference sequence). The V gene lost 1 base and the J gene lost 0 bases, with 11 bases spanning the gap. CDR3 amino acids: CATSRAQGPSTDTQYF. The CDR3 bases are TGTGCCACCAGCAGAGCACAGGGCCCTAGCACAGATACGCAGTATTTT.

The chain uses TRBV4-1 and TRBJ1-2; 8 nucleotides align to TRBD1. The junction had 7 bases not matched to a gene; V was cut back by 3 bases and J by 7 bases. The CDR3 runs 14 residues. Germline-derived CDR1 and CDR2 are MGHRA and YSYEKL. The CDR3 region is CASSHPGTGPGYTF. CDR3 DNA: TGCGCCAGCAGCCACCCCGGGACAGGCCCTGGCTACACCTTC.

The genes are TRBV7-9 and TRBJ2-7, with D perhaps TRBD1 (7 bases). V was pared by 5 bases and J by 9 bases, with 17 bases between. The CDR3 spans 13 residues. Germline-derived CDR1 and CDR2 are SEHNR and FQNEAQ (reference sequence). In nucleotides, the CDR3 is TGTGCCAGCAGCGCGGGACAGCCCCTCGGGCAGTACTTC. Protein product: CASSAGQPLGQYF.

The chain employs TRBV4-3 and TRBJ2-3, with 13 bases matching TRBD2. Trimming at V came to 8 bases and at J to 7 bases, leaving 9 bases not matched to a gene. Germline values: CDR1 LGHNA, CDR2 YSLEER. This CDR3 spans 15 amino acids. CDR3 DNA: TGCGCCAGCTCCCGGACTAGCGGGAGCACGAATACGCAGTATTTT. Its protein product is CASSRTSGSTNTQYF.

This CDR3 reads CASKPPGPETQYF. In nucleotides, the CDR3 is TGTGCCAGCAAGCCGCCGGGTCCGGAGACCCAGTACTTC. This chain connects TRBV7-9 to TRBJ2-5; D remains unclear. Germline loops: CDR1 SEHNR, CDR2 FQNEAQ (reference sequence). The V and J ends lost 7 bases and 5 bases respectively, with 14 bases between them. The CDR3 is made up of 13 amino acids.

This clone has just a few counts. V and J are TRBV29-1 and TRBJ2-1; 9 bases match TRBD2. The germline CDR1 and CDR2 sequences are SQVTM and ANQGSEA. The J segment lost 4 bases and the V segment lost 6 bases, leaving 16 bases of the junction unmatched. The CDR3 runs to 17 residues. The CDR3 loop reads CSVGSRWTSVQYNEQFF. As DNA, the CDR3 is TGCAGCGTGGGGAGTAGATGGACTAGCGTTCAGTACAATGAGCAGTTCTTC.

The CDR3 sequence: CASSQLAGGSDTQYF. The CDR3 coding sequence is TGCGCCAGCAGCCAGTTAGCGGGAGGGTCAGATACGCAGTATTTT. This chain connects TRBV5-1 to TRBJ2-3; 11 bases are a match to TRBD2. Germline V CDR1 and CDR2: SGHRS, YFSETQ. J was trimmed by 4 bases and V by 4 bases; bases with no gene match: 5. The CDR3 length is 15 residues. Combining the CDR3 with reference TRBV5-1 and TRBJ2-3 gives the whole variable domain KAGVTQTPRYLIKTRGQQVTLSCSPISGHRSVSWYQQTPGQGLQFLFEYFSETQRNKGNFPGRFSGRQFSNSRSEMNVSTLELGDSALYLCASSQLAGGSDTQYFGPGTRLTVL.